A single sample gave rise to the 23 T cell receptor beta chains below, sequenced in a study of blood T cell repertoires in COVID-19 (dated by TCRdb to 2018 to 2020). Libraries were prepared through the immunoSEQ multiplex PCR assay. TCRdb obtained this table from immuneACCESS and retained in-frame rearrangements with V and J assigned. These tables miss some clones; where compared with another copy, unresolved V genes account for less than half of the shortfall, and the remainder is unexplained. The sample profile shows about 93,000 clones; approximately 80% of them were found once. 16% of the sample is in the top ten clones. Input material: peripheral blood. Source of these receptors: a human donor in a cohort sampled during active COVID-19.

The genes are TRBV28 and TRBJ2-7; D unclear. Germline values: CDR1 MDHEN, CDR2 SYDVKM. This CDR3 has 13 amino acids. V gave up 6 bases and J gave up 2 bases, with 11 bases separating them. The DNA of the CDR3 is TGTGCCAGCAGCCTGGGCCACCCCTACGAGCAGTACTTC. Amino acid sequence: CASSLGHPYEQYF.

The V gene is TRBV5-1, the J gene TRBJ2-1, with TRBD2 matching over 7 bases. The junction had 9 bases not matched to a gene; V was cut back by 0 bases and J by 9 bases. CDR3 size: 15 residues. Germline CDR1 SGHRS, CDR2 YFSETQ. CDR3 residues: CASSLGGAGVVEQFF. CDR3 coding DNA: TGCGCCAGCAGCTTGGGCGGGGCGGGAGTTGTTGAGCAGTTCTTC.

This rearrangement joins TRBV7-6 to TRBJ2-1; D gene ambiguous. Per germline, CDR1 SGHVS and CDR2 FNYEAQ. The CDR3 extends over 13 amino acids. V was clipped by 1 base and J by 6 bases, with 7 bases between them. The chain's CDR3 is CASSLGWANEQFF. CDR3 DNA: TGTGCCAGCAGCTTAGGTTGGGCCAATGAGCAGTTCTTC.

The V and J genes are TRBV19 and TRBJ2-6; possibly TRBD2 for D (5 bases). The V and J ends lost 1 base and 0 bases respectively, with 7 bases between them. The CDR3 runs to 16 residues. Looked up from germline, CDR1 is LNHDA and CDR2 is SQIVND (reference sequence). CDR3: CASSIVGSSGANVLTF. CDR3 sequence (DNA): TGTGCCAGTAGTATAGTGGGGAGCTCTGGGGCCAACGTCCTGACTTTC. The full variable domain, completed using reference TRBV19 and TRBJ2-6, is DGGITQSPKYLFRKEGQNVTLSCEQNLNHDAMYWYRQDPGQGLRLIYYSQIVNDFQKGDIAEGYSVSREKKESFPLTVTSAQKNPTAFYLCASSIVGSSGANVLTFGAGSRLTVL.

J is TRBJ1-5 and V is TRBV27; a weak D match, TRBD1 (5 bases). The CDR3 consists of 12 residues. CDR1 is MNHEY and CDR2 is SMNVEV in the germline V gene (reference sequence). Trimming took off 8 bases at V and 7 bases at J, with 12 bases between the two ends. CDR3: CASWSGNQPQHF. The CDR3 DNA is TGTGCCAGCTGGTCAGGGAACCAGCCCCAGCATTTT.

V is TRBV5-4 and J is TRBJ2-7; weak D call: TRBD1 (5 bases). The V and J ends lost 3 bases and 0 bases respectively, with 7 bases between them. Per germline, CDR1 SGHNT and CDR2 YYREEE (reference sequence). The CDR3 runs 13 residues. Written as DNA, the CDR3 is TGTGCCAGCAGCTGGGGCGGCTCCTACGAGCAGTACTTC. Translating gives CASSWGGSYEQYF.

This clone has just a few counts. This chain uses TRBV24-1 with TRBJ1-6; D gene unclear. Germline values: CDR1 KGHDR, CDR2 SFDVKD. This CDR3 has 14 amino acids. V was cut by 4 bases and J by 8 bases, with 11 bases left in between. CDR3 region: CATSEAKEYSPLHF. The CDR3 DNA reads TGTGCCACCAGTGAAGCAAAGGAGTATTCACCCCTCCACTTT.

The chain is built from TRBV6-5 and TRBJ2-1; maybe TRBD2 (6 bases). Germline CDR1 MNHEY, CDR2 SVGAGI. The CDR3 runs to 15 residues. With 5 bases removed from V and 6 bases from J, the gap between germline ends came to 17 bases. The CDR3 DNA reads as TGTGCCAGCAGTAAGGGGAGGAGCCTCCCCAATGAGCAGTTCTTC. Translation: CASSKGRSLPNEQFF.

The V call is TRBV13, the J call TRBJ2-3; D uncertain. The CDR3 is 12 amino acids. Germline V gene data show CDR1 as PRHDT and CDR2 as FYEKMQ (reference sequence). V lost 4 bases and J lost 3, with 5 bases in between. The CDR3 sequence: CASSSNTDTQYF. Written as DNA, the CDR3 is TGTGCCAGCAGCTCAAATACAGATACGCAGTATTTT.

The chain recombines TRBV29-1 with TRBJ2-7; the match to TRBD1 covers 7 bases. V trimming: 3 bases; J trimming: 1 base; junction bases outside the gene matches: 6. This CDR3 contains 14 residues. The germline CDR1 and CDR2 sequences are SQVTM and ANQGSEA. The CDR3 nucleotides read TGCAGCGTTGACAGGACAGGCTCGTCCTACGAGCAGTACTTC. It translates to CSVDRTGSSYEQYF.

The chain links TRBV25-1 to TRBJ1-1; maybe TRBD1 (6 bases). This CDR3 spans 13 amino acids. The ends were cut back, 8 bases at V and 0 bases at J, with 10 bases in the middle. The germline gives CDR1 MGHDK, CDR2 SYGVNS. This CDR3 reads CASSTGLNTEAFF. The CDR3 DNA reads TGTGCCAGCTCCACAGGGCTGAACACTGAAGCTTTCTTT.

A few counts support this clone. V and J are TRBV11-2 and TRBJ2-7; D is possibly TRBD2 (6 bases). The CDR3 is made up of 15 amino acids. V was pared by 1 base and J by 0 bases, with 10 bases between. CDR1 and CDR2 (germline): SGHAT, FQNNGV. The CDR3 sequence: CASSLAAGGSYEQYF. For the CDR3, the DNA is TGTGCCAGCAGCTTAGCCGCCGGGGGCTCCTACGAGCAGTACTTC. The full variable domain, rest sourced from reference TRBV11-2 and TRBJ2-7, is EAGVAQSPRYKIIEKRQSVAFWCNPISGHATLYWYQQILGQGPKLLIQFQNNGVVDDSQLPKDRFSAERLKGVDSTLKIQPAKLEDSAVYLCASSLAAGGSYEQYFGPGTRLTVT.

This sequence joins TRBV12-3 or TRBV12-4 and TRBJ1-1; 10 bases are a match to TRBD1. The CDR3 is 13 amino acids. The V and J ends lost 6 bases and 5 bases, in that order; junction bases with no gene match: 3. CDR3 region: CASRAGQGTEAFF. The DNA for the CDR3 is TGTGCCAGCAGAGCGGGACAGGGGACTGAAGCTTTCTTT.

The chain recombines TRBV19 with TRBJ2-3; TRBD1 matches at 7 bases. The ends lost 4 bases at V and 1 base at J; junction bases unmatched: 5. The CDR3 is 15 amino acids. Germline-derived CDR1 and CDR2 are LNHDA and SQIVND (reference sequence). As DNA, the CDR3 is TGTGCCAGTAGTACACAGGGGTTGCGCACAGATACGCAGTATTTT. Its protein is CASSTQGLRTDTQYF.

This sequence joins TRBV11-2 and TRBJ2-1, with TRBD2 as a possible D gene (6 bases). The CDR3 totals 15 residues. The V gene's germline CDR1 is SGHAT and CDR2 FQNNGV. Trimming removed 5 bases from V and 2 bases from J, with 13 bases in between. CDR3 DNA: TGTGCCAGCAGCCTCAGAGGCGGGACCTACAATGAGCAGTTCTTC. Its protein product is CASSLRGGTYNEQFF.

V is TRBV2 and J is TRBJ1-4; D perhaps matches TRBD1 (6 bases). Per germline, CDR1 SNHLY and CDR2 FYNNEI. V lost 0 bases to trimming and J lost 8 bases, with 19 bases between them. The CDR3 is made up of 17 amino acids. The CDR3 nucleotides read TGTGCCAGCAGTGAAGCGAGGGGGAGAACAGGGCGAGAAAAACTGTTTTTT. This gives the protein CASSEARGRTGREKLFF.

The chain carries TRBV24-1 and TRBJ1-1; the D gene is possibly TRBD1 (6 bases). Germline CDR1 reads KGHDR; CDR2 reads SFDVKD. This CDR3 has 14 residues. Trimming shortened V by 7 bases and J by 6 bases, and 17 bases separated the two germline ends. CDR3 coding DNA: TGTGCCACCAGGGGAGCAGGGGAATACGCTGAAGCTTTCTTT. This sequence encodes CATRGAGEYAEAFF.

The rearrangement uses TRBV28 and TRBJ1-1, with a tentative D call TRBD1 (5 bases). The V end was cut by 2 bases, the J end by 5 bases, with 9 bases between. Germline V gene data show CDR1 as MDHEN and CDR2 as SYDVKM. CDR3 length: 13 amino acids. The CDR3 region has the DNA TGTGCCAGCAGTTTACAGGGTAGAACTGAAGCTTTCTTT. Protein product: CASSLQGRTEAFF.

The genes are TRBV7-3 and TRBJ1-2, with 7 positions matching TRBD1. CDR3 length: 13 amino acids. Germline assignment: CDR1 SGHTA and CDR2 FQGTGA. V lost 5 bases, J lost 4 bases, and 4 bases stayed unmatched. This CDR3 reads CASSVQGSYGYTF. The CDR3 nucleotides are TGTGCCAGCAGCGTACAGGGGAGCTATGGCTACACCTTC.

V and J are TRBV6-5 and TRBJ2-4, with TRBD1 matching over 9 bases. V was clipped by 6 bases and J by 7 bases; unmatched bases: 7. Germline-derived CDR1 and CDR2 are MNHEY and SVGAGI. The CDR3 has 14 residues. CDR3: CASRTDRGQNIQYF. The CDR3 DNA is TGTGCCAGCAGGACGGACAGGGGTCAGAACATTCAGTACTTC.

This chain uses TRBV18 with TRBJ2-1, with TRBD2 matching over 13 bases. This CDR3 comprises 16 residues. Germline V gene data show CDR1 as KGHSH and CDR2 as LQKENI. V was pared by 2 bases and J by 5 bases, with 3 bases of the junction left unmatched. The CDR3 loop reads CASSPFGLAGDNEQFF. Written as DNA, the CDR3 is TGTGCCAGCTCACCATTCGGACTAGCGGGGGACAATGAGCAGTTCTTC.

This chain uses TRBV4-1 with TRBJ2-3, with TRBD2 identical over 8 bases. V trimming: 0 bases; J trimming: 1 base; junction bases outside the gene matches: 9. The CDR3 contains 18 residues. Germline V gene sequence: CDR1 MGHRA, CDR2 YSYEKL. CDR3 DNA: TGCGCCAGCAGCCAAGATTCGGACGGGAGGGGTGGCACAGATACGCAGTATTTT. It is translated as CASSQDSDGRGGTDTQYF.

The chain links TRBV7-9 to TRBJ1-1, with D perhaps matching TRBD1 (6 bases). Trimming shortened V by 6 bases and J by 1 base, and 9 bases separated the two germline ends. This CDR3 has 13 amino acids. Germline V gene lookup returns CDR1 SEHNR and CDR2 FQNEAQ (reference sequence). CDR3 region: CASSTGQNTEAFF. The CDR3 DNA sequence: TGTGCCAGCAGTACAGGGCAGAACACTGAAGCTTTCTTT.